The 7 T cell receptor beta chains below were found in one sample sequenced in a study of T cell repertoires in cytomegalovirus infection. TCRdb recomputed calls from the reads with MiXCR, one row per CDR3 protein. The data show under 300,000 distinct CDR3 sequences, with about 12% seen just once and around 1.6% held by the top ten. The material sequenced was PBMCs. The receptors derive from a human donor in good health (CMV status not recorded). Some clones in this sample may be carry-over from other donors' samples.

V usage is TRBV4-3 and J usage is TRBJ2-1; TRBD2 aligns across 13 bases. The germline CDR1 and CDR2 sequences are LGHNA and YSLEER. There are 19 residues in the CDR3. V lost 4 bases to trimming and J lost 8 bases; unmatched junction nucleotides: 17. In DNA form, the CDR3 reads TGCGCCAGCAGCCCGGGTAGAGAATTACTAGCGGGGGGGAAGGATGAGCAGTTCTTC. Its protein product is CASSPGRELLAGGKDEQFF.

This clonotype was detected only a few times. This sequence joins TRBV7-2 and TRBJ2-7; 7 nucleotides line up with TRBD2. Germline V gene data show CDR1 as SGHTA and CDR2 as FQGNSA. The CDR3 has 16 amino acids. J gave up 3 bases and V 1 base, and 9 bases lay outside the gene matches. The CDR3 loop reads CASSLGGAGIGYEQYF. As DNA, the CDR3 is TGTGCCAGCAGCTTAGGGGGAGCGGGAATAGGCTACGAGCAGTACTTC. Full variable domain (rest looked up from reference TRBV7-2 and TRBJ2-7): GAGVSQSPSNKVTEKGKDVELRCDPISGHTALYWYRQSLGQGLEFLIYFQGNSAPDKSGLPSDRFSAERTGGSVSTLTIQRTQQEDSAVYLCASSLGGAGIGYEQYFGPGTRLTVT.

The CDR3 sequence is CASSQGGRPTLEKLFF. The CDR3 nucleotides read TGCGCCAGCAGCCAAGGGGGACGTCCGACCCTCGAAAAACTGTTTTTT. The chain joins TRBV4-3 to TRBJ1-4; the D gene is possibly TRBD1 (5 bases). Germline V gene lookup returns CDR1 LGHNA and CDR2 YSLEER. V gave up 1 base and J gave up 8 bases, with 17 bases separating them. The length of the CDR3 is 16 residues.

Many counts were recorded for this clonotype. The chain uses TRBV6-2 or TRBV6-3 and TRBJ2-7; 8 bases agree with TRBD2. Unmatched junction bases numbered 3, after V lost 2 bases and J lost 3 bases. Germline V gives CDR1 MNHEY, CDR2 SVGEGT. The CDR3 is 14 amino acids. The CDR3 DNA sequence: TGTGCCAGCAGTTACGGCGGGGGGCGCTACGAGCAGTACTTC. Amino acids: CASSYGGGRYEQYF.

The chain couples TRBV3-1 to TRBJ1-2; no clear D. Germline CDR1 is LGHDT and CDR2 is YNNKEL (reference sequence). The length of the CDR3 is 14 residues. V shed 0 bases and J shed 8 bases, with 13 bases lying between them. CDR3 DNA sequence: TGTGCCAGCAGCCAAGAGCTCATGTTAGGGGGCTACACCTTC. It yields the protein CASSQELMLGGYTF.

The rearrangement joins TRBV10-3 to TRBJ2-2, with TRBD2 matching 7 bases. The length of the CDR3 is 14 residues. V gave up 8 bases and J gave up 4 bases; unmatched junction bases: 7. CDR1 and CDR2 from the germline V gene are ENHRY and SYGVKD. CDR3 bases: TGTGCCATCGCGGGGAGGGAGAGCACCGGGGAGCTGTTTTTT. Its translation: CAIAGRESTGELFF.

This rearrangement joins TRBV29-1 to TRBJ2-7, with 9 bases identical to TRBD1. Germline V gene sequence: CDR1 SQVTM, CDR2 ANQGSEA. The ends lost 4 bases at V and 6 bases at J; junction bases unmatched: 10. This CDR3 is built from 14 residues. The CDR3 protein is CSVAPGQGWPEQYF. CDR3 in DNA: TGCAGCGTTGCTCCGGGACAGGGATGGCCCGAGCAGTACTTC.